Listed below are T cell receptor beta chains from one sample, sequenced in a study of blood T cell repertoires in COVID-19. Libraries were prepared by immunoSEQ multiplex PCR; TCRdb keeps only in-frame clonotypes and omits some of them. This table holds about 83,000 clones, approximately 90% found once. The sample was peripheral blood. The receptors were gathered from a woman aged 50 to 60 with active or convalescent COVID-19. CDR3s include the opening cysteine and the closing phenylalanine or tryptophan. D genes are given only for firm matches. The size field is filled for only some rows; it gives once, few, many or a size class.

size	V	D	J	CDR3	DNA
NA	TRBV7-2	TRBD1	TRBJ1-1	CASSLDGQGINTEAFF	TGTGCCAGCAGCTTAGATGGACAGGGCATCAACACTGAAGCTTTCTTT
NA	TRBV5-6	NA	TRBJ1-5	CASSLGVSNQPQHF	TGTGCCAGCAGCTTAGGGGTAAGCAATCAGCCCCAGCATTTT
NA	TRBV19	NA	TRBJ2-4	CASSIVGEPKNIQYF	TGTGCCAGTAGTATCGTCGGGGAGCCCAAAAACATTCAGTACTTC
NA	TRBV7-2	TRBD2	TRBJ2-5	CASSLVTSGETQYF	TGTGCCAGCAGCTTAGTAACTAGCGGAGAGACCCAGTACTTC
NA	TRBV12-5	NA	TRBJ1-1	CASGLDGGITEAFF	TGTGCTAGTGGTTTGGACGGGGGGATCACTGAAGCTTTCTTT
few	TRBV19	NA	TRBJ2-1	CASKGGSAGDNEQFF	TGTGCCAGTAAGGGAGGGTCGGCAGGGGACAATGAGCAGTTCTTC
NA	TRBV19	TRBD1	TRBJ1-1	CASSPTGVRTEAFF	TGTGCCAGTAGTCCAACAGGGGTAAGGACTGAAGCTTTCTTT
NA	TRBV7-7	TRBD2	TRBJ2-5	CASSSRTSGEETQYF	TGTGCCAGCAGCTCCAGGACTAGCGGGGAAGAGACCCAGTACTTC
NA	TRBV11-3	TRBD2	TRBJ2-7	CASSPRGVSYEQYF	TGTGCCAGCAGCCCCCGGGGGGTCTCCTACGAGCAGTACTTC
NA	TRBV6-6	TRBD1	TRBJ2-1	CASMYGQGFENEQFF	TGTGCCAGCATGTATGGACAGGGGTTTGAAAATGAGCAGTTCTTC
NA	TRBV2	TRBD1	TRBJ1-2	CASSDRTGGYYGYTF	TGTGCCAGCAGTGATAGGACAGGGGGCTACTATGGCTACACCTTC
few	TRBV7-2	TRBD1	TRBJ1-6	CASSPMTGTGRSPLHF	TGTGCCAGCAGCCCCATGACCGGGACAGGGAGGTCACCCCTCCACTTT
NA	TRBV9	TRBD1	TRBJ1-5	CASSVATGPNQPQHF	TGTGCCAGCAGCGTAGCGACAGGGCCCAATCAGCCCCAGCATTTT
NA	TRBV5-4	TRBD1	TRBJ1-4	CASSQGAANEKLFF	TGTGCCAGCAGCCAGGGGGCGGCTAATGAAAAACTGTTTTTT
once	TRBV3-1/TRBV3-2	NA	TRBJ1-2	CASSQGRGFNYGYTF	TGTGCCAGCAGCCAAGGTCGAGGGTTTAACTATGGCTACACCTTC
NA	TRBV4-2	NA	TRBJ2-7	CASSQDPRYEQYF	TGTGCCAGCAGCCAAGATCCGCGCTACGAGCAGTACTTC
NA	TRBV10-3	TRBD1	TRBJ2-5	CATRTGVGETQYF	TGTGCCACCCGGACAGGGGTGGGAGAGACCCAGTACTTC
NA	TRBV19	NA	TRBJ1-2	CASLLEGANYGYTF	TGTGCCAGTCTCCTGGAGGGAGCTAACTATGGCTACACCTTC
NA	TRBV5-1	NA	TRBJ2-2	CASSLLVSGELFF	TGCGCCAGCAGCTTGCTAGTCTCCGGGGAGCTGTTTTTT
NA	TRBV3-1/TRBV3-2	NA	TRBJ1-1	CASSQATVMNTEAFF	TGTGCCAGCAGCCAAGCTACAGTCATGAACACTGAAGCTTTCTTT
NA	TRBV28	NA	TRBJ1-1	CASRITGNTEAFF	TGTGCCAGCAGGATTACAGGGAACACTGAAGCTTTCTTT
NA	TRBV19	TRBD2	TRBJ2-1	CASSMGGTYNEQFF	TGTGCCAGTAGTATGGGGGGGACCTACAATGAGCAGTTCTTC
NA	TRBV29-1	NA	TRBJ1-2	CSVHSFYGYTF	TGCAGCGTTCACAGTTTCTATGGCTACACCTTC
few	TRBV3-1/TRBV3-2	NA	TRBJ1-6	CASSQRDASDSPLHF	TGTGCCAGCAGCCAGCGGGACGCCTCCGATTCACCCCTCCACTTT